These T cell receptor beta chains were read from a single sample in a study of spatial heterogeneity in lung cancer. TCRdb reanalysed the 5' RACE reads using MiXCR and keeps one entry per CDR3 protein. There are over 50,000 distinct CDR3 sequences in the sample; about 8% occur only once, and about 15% lies in the top ten. The material sequenced was PBMCs, taken at surgery. These TCRs come from a female donor with early-stage non-small cell lung cancer. CDR3s include the opening cysteine and the closing phenylalanine or tryptophan. Fields, in order: CDR3 protein, CDR3 DNA, D gene, clone size, V gene, J gene. The D gene is left open where the match is weak. Clone size is not always given. Where it is, it says once, few, many or a class for expanded clones.

CDR3aa: CASRGTPGLARLAGELFF; CDR3nt: TGTGCCAGCAGAGGGACCCCGGGACTAGCGCGTCTTGCCGGGGAGCTGTTTTTT; d_gene: TRBD2; abundance: -; v_gene: TRBV6-6; j_gene: TRBJ2-2
CDR3aa: CASSQEASGPSYEQYF; CDR3nt: TGTGCCAGCAGCCAAGAGGCTAGCGGGCCTTCCTACGAGCAGTACTTC; d_gene: TRBD2; abundance: -; v_gene: TRBV3-1; j_gene: TRBJ2-7
CDR3aa: CSVEVRREGNYGYTF; CDR3nt: TGCAGCGTTGAAGTTCGACGGGAGGGAAACTATGGCTACACCTTC; d_gene: -; abundance: few; v_gene: TRBV29-1; j_gene: TRBJ1-2
CDR3aa: CASSFAGSNQPQHF; CDR3nt: TGTGCCAGCAGCTTCGCAGGGAGCAATCAGCCCCAGCATTTT; d_gene: -; abundance: -; v_gene: TRBV7-9; j_gene: TRBJ1-5
CDR3aa: CASSLDRALYNSPLHF; CDR3nt: TGTGCCAGCAGCTTGGACAGGGCTCTCTATAATTCACCCCTCCACTTT; d_gene: -; abundance: -; v_gene: TRBV5-5; j_gene: TRBJ1-6
CDR3aa: CAISELGLRGQETQYF; CDR3nt: TGTGCCATCAGTGAGTTGGGGTTACGGGGTCAAGAGACCCAGTACTTC; d_gene: -; abundance: few; v_gene: TRBV10-3; j_gene: TRBJ2-5
CDR3aa: CASSLQGATGNTIYF; CDR3nt: TGTGCCAGCAGCTTACAGGGGGCTACTGGAAACACCATATATTTT; d_gene: TRBD1; abundance: medium-sized; v_gene: TRBV7-9; j_gene: TRBJ1-3
CDR3aa: CASSSRTGRGYEQYF; CDR3nt: TGCGCCAGCAGCTCCCGGACAGGACGGGGCTACGAGCAGTACTTC; d_gene: TRBD1; abundance: medium-sized; v_gene: TRBV5-1; j_gene: TRBJ2-7
CDR3aa: CASSSWTGLNTDTQYF; CDR3nt: TGTGCCAGCAGCTCTTGGACAGGTCTAAACACAGATACGCAGTATTTT; d_gene: TRBD1; abundance: -; v_gene: TRBV7-9; j_gene: TRBJ2-3
CDR3aa: CASNPQGGFNQPQHF; CDR3nt: TGTGCCAGCAACCCACAGGGTGGTTTCAATCAGCCCCAGCATTTT; d_gene: -; abundance: many; v_gene: TRBV2; j_gene: TRBJ1-5
CDR3aa: CASSLAGNNQPQHF; CDR3nt: TGTGCCAGCAGCTTGGCCGGGAACAATCAGCCCCAGCATTTT; d_gene: -; abundance: -; v_gene: TRBV5-6; j_gene: TRBJ1-5
CDR3aa: CASSLGDRGWDEQYF; CDR3nt: TGCGCCAGCAGCTTGGGGGACAGGGGCTGGGACGAGCAGTACTTC; d_gene: TRBD1; abundance: many; v_gene: TRBV5-1; j_gene: TRBJ2-7
CDR3aa: CASSLGPGTYNEQFF; CDR3nt: TGTGCCAGCAGCCTTGGCCCCGGGACCTACAATGAGCAGTTCTTC; d_gene: -; abundance: -; v_gene: TRBV7-2; j_gene: TRBJ2-1
CDR3aa: CASRNTEAFF; CDR3nt: TGTGCCAGCAGGAACACTGAAGCTTTCTTT; d_gene: -; abundance: many; v_gene: TRBV12-3/TRBV12-4; j_gene: TRBJ1-1
CDR3aa: CASSTALVQEGVYGYTF; CDR3nt: TGTGCCAGCAGTACAGCCCTAGTACAGGAAGGTGTCTATGGCTACACCTTC; d_gene: -; abundance: few; v_gene: TRBV6-6; j_gene: TRBJ1-2
CDR3aa: CASSGADRSSGYTF; CDR3nt: TGTGCCAGCTCAGGGGCAGACAGGAGCAGTGGCTACACCTTC; d_gene: -; abundance: few; v_gene: TRBV18; j_gene: TRBJ1-2
CDR3aa: CASSPAGVGGDTQYF; CDR3nt: TGTGCCAGCAGCCCCGCAGGGGTTGGGGGAGATACGCAGTATTTT; d_gene: -; abundance: few; v_gene: TRBV7-3; j_gene: TRBJ2-3
CDR3aa: CASSQGGNQPQHF; CDR3nt: TGTGCCAGCAGCCAGGGTGGCAATCAGCCCCAGCATTTT; d_gene: -; abundance: -; v_gene: TRBV14; j_gene: TRBJ1-5
CDR3aa: CASSRQGNEQFF; CDR3nt: TGTGCCAGCAGCCGACAGGGCAATGAGCAGTTCTTC; d_gene: TRBD1; abundance: -; v_gene: TRBV6-5; j_gene: TRBJ2-1
CDR3aa: CASRTGIRETQYF; CDR3nt: TGTGCCAGCAGGACGGGTATTAGAGAGACCCAGTACTTC; d_gene: -; abundance: many; v_gene: TRBV7-9; j_gene: TRBJ2-5
CDR3aa: CASSPTGTYGYTF; CDR3nt: TGTGCCAGCAGCCCGACAGGGACTTATGGCTACACCTTC; d_gene: TRBD1; abundance: few; v_gene: TRBV3-1; j_gene: TRBJ1-2
CDR3aa: CASLLGVSSPGTNEKLFF; CDR3nt: TGTGCCAGCCTACTTGGTGTCAGTTCACCGGGGACTAATGAAAAACTGTTTTTT; d_gene: -; abundance: few; v_gene: TRBV5-5; j_gene: TRBJ1-4
CDR3aa: CASRLGQGVADTQYF; CDR3nt: TGTGCCAGCAGACTCGGACAGGGTGTGGCAGATACGCAGTATTTT; d_gene: TRBD1; abundance: many; v_gene: TRBV5-4; j_gene: TRBJ2-3
CDR3aa: CSASESMNTEAFF; CDR3nt: TGCAGTGCTAGCGAGAGCATGAACACTGAAGCTTTCTTT; d_gene: -; abundance: -; v_gene: TRBV20-1; j_gene: TRBJ1-1
CDR3aa: CASSVDGVDNEQFF; CDR3nt: TGTGCCAGCAGCGTAGACGGGGTAGACAATGAGCAGTTCTTC; d_gene: -; abundance: many; v_gene: TRBV9; j_gene: TRBJ2-1
CDR3aa: CASSYSAFPGELFF; CDR3nt: TGTGCCAGCAGTTACTCGGCGTTTCCCGGGGAGCTGTTTTTT; d_gene: -; abundance: many; v_gene: TRBV6-6; j_gene: TRBJ2-2
CDR3aa: CASSLRRSGNTIYF; CDR3nt: TGTGCCAGCAGTTTACGGAGGTCTGGAAACACCATATATTTT; d_gene: -; abundance: many; v_gene: TRBV28; j_gene: TRBJ1-3
CDR3aa: CSASLLGLAKETQYF; CDR3nt: TGCAGTGCTAGTCTCCTCGGACTAGCGAAAGAGACCCAGTACTTC; d_gene: TRBD2; abundance: -; v_gene: TRBV20-1; j_gene: TRBJ2-5
CDR3aa: CASSLPSGGNEKLFF; CDR3nt: TGTGCCAGCAGCCTCCCCTCAGGGGGAAATGAAAAACTGTTTTTT; d_gene: TRBD1; abundance: few; v_gene: TRBV28; j_gene: TRBJ1-4
CDR3aa: CASSLTGAVDTQYF; CDR3nt: TGTGCCAGCAGCTTAACGGGAGCGGTCGATACGCAGTATTTT; d_gene: -; abundance: few; v_gene: TRBV11-3; j_gene: TRBJ2-3
CDR3aa: CASSSSGSGREEQYF; CDR3nt: TGTGCCAGCAGCTCTTCGGGTAGCGGGAGGGAAGAGCAGTACTTC; d_gene: TRBD2; abundance: -; v_gene: TRBV9; j_gene: TRBJ2-7
CDR3aa: CASRGDSINQPQHF; CDR3nt: TGTGCCAGCAGGGGGGACAGCATCAATCAGCCCCAGCATTTT; d_gene: TRBD1; abundance: -; v_gene: TRBV2; j_gene: TRBJ1-5
CDR3aa: CASGTGPQGYTF; CDR3nt: TGTGCCAGCGGGACCGGGCCTCAGGGCTACACCTTC; d_gene: -; abundance: many; v_gene: TRBV6-5; j_gene: TRBJ1-2
CDR3aa: CASSSRTVSGELFF; CDR3nt: TGTGCCAGCAGTTCTCGGACAGTTTCCGGGGAGCTGTTTTTT; d_gene: -; abundance: medium-sized; v_gene: TRBV12-3/TRBV12-4; j_gene: TRBJ2-2
CDR3aa: CSVEGDRSNEQFF; CDR3nt: TGCAGCGTTGAAGGGGACAGGTCCAATGAGCAGTTCTTC; d_gene: TRBD1; abundance: many; v_gene: TRBV29-1; j_gene: TRBJ2-1
CDR3aa: CASSDLAGAYEQYF; CDR3nt: TGTGCCAGCAGCGATCTGGCGGGGGCCTACGAGCAGTACTTC; d_gene: TRBD2; abundance: many; v_gene: TRBV5-4; j_gene: TRBJ2-7
CDR3aa: CASSLTSGTSYEQYF; CDR3nt: TGCGCCAGCAGCTTGACTAGCGGGACCTCCTACGAGCAGTACTTC; d_gene: TRBD2; abundance: many; v_gene: TRBV5-1; j_gene: TRBJ2-7
CDR3aa: CASSPQTSGGAYTGELFF; CDR3nt: TGTGCCAGCAGCCCCCAGACTAGCGGGGGGGCCTACACCGGGGAGCTGTTTTTT; d_gene: TRBD2; abundance: many; v_gene: TRBV3-1; j_gene: TRBJ2-2
CDR3aa: CASSWAEQANPQPQHF; CDR3nt: TGTGCCAGCAGTTGGGCCGAACAGGCGAATCCCCAGCCCCAGCATTTT; d_gene: -; abundance: -; v_gene: TRBV6-6; j_gene: TRBJ1-5
CDR3aa: CASSSRSGSPSYNEQFF; CDR3nt: TGCGCCAGCAGCTCTAGAAGCGGGAGCCCCTCCTACAATGAGCAGTTCTTC; d_gene: TRBD2; abundance: few; v_gene: TRBV5-1; j_gene: TRBJ2-1
CDR3aa: CASSFQAPNYGYTF; CDR3nt: TGTGCCAGCAGTTTTCAGGCACCCAACTATGGCTACACCTTC; d_gene: -; abundance: few; v_gene: TRBV12-3/TRBV12-4; j_gene: TRBJ1-2
CDR3aa: CSVPAGQLKETQYF; CDR3nt: TGCAGCGTACCCGCGGGACAGCTAAAAGAGACCCAGTACTTC; d_gene: -; abundance: many; v_gene: TRBV29-1; j_gene: TRBJ2-5